These 30 T cell receptor beta chains originate from one sample sequenced in a study of blood T cell repertoires in COVID-19. Profiled with immunoSEQ multiplex PCR; TCRdb holds only in-frame clones, not every one. The profile shows 390,000 or so clones, about nine tenths of them singletons. Input material: peripheral blood. The receptors were sampled from a woman aged 25 to 39 with active or convalescent COVID-19.

V and J are TRBV21-1 and TRBJ1-2; TRBD1 is the table's D call and was not checked against the DNA. TRBV21-1 corresponds to a pseudogene. This CDR3 is 15 amino acids long. The CDR3 sequence: CASSTRTGQGVGYTF. The CDR3 region has the DNA TGTGCCAGCAGCACCCGGACTGGACAGGGTGTTGGCTACACCTTC.

This clone was counted a single time. The chain links TRBV7-9 to TRBJ1-3; D is uncertain. CDR1 and CDR2 (germline): SEHNR, FQNEAQ (reference sequence). The CDR3 loop spans 14 amino acids. V was shortened by 5 bases and J by 0 bases, with 8 bases between the two germline ends. The CDR3 sequence: CASSPTSSGNTIYF. The CDR3 DNA follows: TGTGCCAGCAGCCCGACAAGCTCTGGAAACACCATATATTTT.

The chain uses TRBV27 and TRBJ2-1; 7 bases map to TRBD2. The CDR3 contains 14 residues. The V segment lost 8 bases and the J segment 2 bases; nucleotides outside the gene matches: 6. From germline, CDR1 is MNHEY and CDR2 SMNVEV (reference sequence). The CDR3 sequence: CASGERGAYNEQFF. The CDR3 nucleotides read TGTGCCAGCGGGGAGCGGGGAGCCTACAATGAGCAGTTCTTC.

This chain joins TRBV3-1 (or the pseudogene TRBV3-2) and TRBJ2-3, with D tentatively TRBD2 (6 bases). This CDR3 spans 13 amino acids. The germline V gene has CDR1 LGHDT and CDR2 YNNKEL (reference sequence). V was clipped by 6 bases and J by 4 bases, with 11 bases between them. The CDR3 DNA sequence: TGTGCCAGCAGTCAACTAGCTTCAGATACGCAGTATTTT. Translating gives CASSQLASDTQYF.

This chain links TRBV5-8 with TRBJ2-3, with 8 positions matching TRBD2. CDR3 length: 15 residues. The germline V gene encodes CDR1 SGHTS and CDR2 YDEGEE. J lost 4 bases, V lost 4 bases, and 8 bases had no gene match. The CDR3 loop is CASSARPGGPDTQYF. The CDR3 DNA is TGTGCCAGCAGCGCCCGCCCGGGGGGGCCAGATACGCAGTATTTT.

The rearrangement uses TRBV7-9 and TRBJ2-1, with TRBD1 identical over 7 bases. V shed 1 base and J 4 bases; nucleotides not matched to a gene: 4. There are 15 residues in the CDR3. Germline-derived CDR1 and CDR2 are SEHNR and FQNEAQ (reference sequence). The CDR3 DNA follows: TGTGCCAGCAGCTTAGGACAGGGCATATACAATGAGCAGTTCTTC. Translation: CASSLGQGIYNEQFF.

CDR3: CASSLASNQPQHF. CDR3 nucleotide sequence: TGTGCCAGCAGCCTGGCTAGCAATCAGCCCCAGCATTTT. V gene TRBV25-1 combines with J gene TRBJ1-5; D is ambiguous. V shed 6 bases and J shed 0 bases, with 6 bases lying between them. This CDR3 is built from 13 residues. Germline V gene lookup returns CDR1 MGHDK and CDR2 SYGVNS.

This clone was counted between two and nine times. This rearrangement joins TRBV6-4 to TRBJ2-3; 9 nucleotides line up with TRBD1. Germline V CDR1 and CDR2: MRHNA, SNTAGT. V lost 2 bases and J lost 5; bases outside the gene matches: 2. The CDR3 has 14 amino acids. In DNA, the CDR3 is TGTGCCAGCAGTGACGGGACAGGGCAAGATACGCAGTATTTT. It yields the protein CASSDGTGQDTQYF.

This clone has just one count. The genes are TRBV5-5 and TRBJ2-1; D might be TRBD2 (6 bases). The CDR3 sequence is 13 residues long. Trimming removed 4 bases from V and 5 bases from J, with 10 bases in between. CDR1 SGHKS and CDR2 YYEKEE come from the germline V gene (reference sequence). CDR3 residues: CASSMAGNNEQFF. The CDR3 coding sequence is TGTGCCAGCAGCATGGCGGGGAACAATGAGCAGTTCTTC.

The chain is built from TRBV3-1 (or the pseudogene TRBV3-2) and TRBJ1-2; D ambiguous. The CDR3 is made up of 13 amino acids. Germline CDR1 is LGHDT and CDR2 is YNNKEL (reference sequence). V lost 5 bases and J 4 bases, leaving 11 bases between the germline ends. The CDR3 bases are TGTGCCAGCAGCACCGGGTCGATCTATGGCTACACCTTC. Its protein product is CASSTGSIYGYTF.

This chain links TRBV11-2 with TRBJ2-2; D remains ambiguous. This CDR3 has 12 amino acids. V lost 5 bases to trimming and J lost 8 bases, with 9 bases between them. Germline CDR1 SGHAT, CDR2 FQNNGV. The CDR3 DNA follows: TGTGCCAGCAGCACCACTCTGGGGGAGCTGTTTTTT. Amino acid sequence: CASSTTLGELFF.

The chain has TRBV2 and TRBJ1-5; a possible D gene is TRBD1 (5 bases). Trimming pared 4 bases from V and 0 bases from J, leaving 10 bases between. CDR3 size: 15 residues. Germline V CDR1 and CDR2: SNHLY, FYNNEI. The CDR3 here is CASSADKYSNQPQHF. CDR3 nucleotides: TGTGCCAGCAGTGCGGACAAGTATAGCAATCAGCCCCAGCATTTT.

V is TRBV2 and J is TRBJ2-3, with TRBD1 matching 7 bases. The CDR3 totals 14 residues. Germline CDR1 reads SNHLY; CDR2 reads FYNNEI. J was trimmed by 3 bases and V by 5 bases; bases with no gene match: 5. CDR3 region: CASSSLTGTDTQYF. CDR3 bases: TGTGCCAGCAGTTCATTGACAGGGACAGATACGCAGTATTTT.

The rearrangement joins TRBV20-1 to TRBJ1-2; 7 nucleotides match TRBD1. The germline V gene has CDR1 DFQATT and CDR2 SNEGSKA (reference sequence). The CDR3 runs to 11 residues. CDR3 coding DNA: TGCAGCGCGACAGGGAACTATGGCTACACCTTC. It codes for CSATGNYGYTF.

The chain recombines TRBV6-4 with TRBJ1-1; no reliable D call. In germline, CDR1 is MRHNA, CDR2 SNTAGT. This CDR3 has 19 residues. Trimming left V 4 bases short and J 0 bases short, with 24 bases between. This CDR3 is CASSAQSRGLRPMNTEAFF. CDR3 bases: TGTGCCAGCAGTGCCCAATCCAGAGGGCTCCGGCCTATGAACACTGAAGCTTTCTTT.

The chain recombines TRBV9 with TRBJ2-2, with 12 bases lining up with TRBD2. The length of the CDR3 is 18 residues. J lost 0 bases, V lost 0 bases, and 3 bases had no gene match. Germline V gene sequence: CDR1 SGDLS, CDR2 YYNGEE. CDR3 region: CASSVVPSGGANTGELFF. The DNA for the CDR3 is TGTGCCAGCAGCGTAGTACCTAGCGGGGGGGCGAACACCGGGGAGCTGTTTTTT. The full variable domain, its missing parts supplied by reference TRBV9 and TRBJ2-2, is DSGVTQTPKHLITATGQRVTLRCSPRSGDLSVYWYQQSLDQGLQFLIQYYNGEERAKGNILERFSAQQFPDLHSELNLSSLELGDSALYFCASSVVPSGGANTGELFFGEGSRLTVL.

This chain connects TRBV11-2 to TRBJ2-2, with D perhaps matching TRBD1 (6 bases). Germline CDR1 SGHAT, CDR2 FQNNGV. The germline V and J ends were trimmed by 2 bases and 6 bases, with 13 bases remaining between them. The CDR3 has 15 amino acids. The CDR3 is CASSLLDSPAGELFF. Here the CDR3 DNA reads TGTGCCAGCAGCTTATTGGACAGTCCCGCCGGGGAGCTGTTTTTT.

This sequence joins TRBV5-3 and TRBJ2-7; no clear D. TRBV5-3 is designated an ORF whose function remains uncertain. V was pared by 1 base and J by 11 bases, with 19 bases between. This CDR3 has 14 amino acids. The CDR3 region has the DNA TGTGCCAGAAGCTTGCGACGGATAATCACTGAGGAGTACTTC. Protein: CARSLRRIITEEYF.

V and J are TRBV4-2 and TRBJ2-7; D uncertain. CDR1 is LGHNA and CDR2 is YNFKEQ in the germline V gene. The CDR3 is made up of 13 amino acids. Trimming took off 3 bases at V and 10 bases at J, with 16 bases between the two ends. In DNA, the CDR3 is TGTGCCAGCAGCCAGGATGGCGATGGAGAACAGTACTTC. It yields the protein CASSQDGDGEQYF.

The table lists this clone with a few counts. This sequence joins TRBV5-1 and TRBJ1-2; 12 bases line up with TRBD1. V was pared by 1 base and J by 7 bases, with 11 bases of the junction left unmatched. CDR3 length equals 17 residues. CDR1 is SGHRS, CDR2 YFSETQ, per germline. CDR3 DNA: TGCGCCAGCAGCTTGTTACACTACGGGGGACAGGGGGCTGGCTACACCTTC. It is translated as CASSLLHYGGQGAGYTF.

This clone was seen only once. This chain joins TRBV5-1 and TRBJ2-7; weak D call: TRBD2 (5 bases). Looked up from germline, CDR1 is SGHRS and CDR2 is YFSETQ. This CDR3 contains 15 residues. V shed 5 bases and J shed 0 bases, with 15 bases lying between them. The DNA of the CDR3 is TGCGCCAGCAGTAACAGCGGTACAGTCTCCTACGAGCAGTACTTC. Translated: CASSNSGTVSYEQYF.

The gene calls are TRBV30 and TRBJ2-7, with D possibly matching TRBD1 (5 bases). V was trimmed by 3 bases and J by 7 bases, leaving 13 bases between them. CDR3 length: 12 residues. Germline V gives CDR1 GTSNPN, CDR2 SVGIG (reference sequence). CDR3 sequence reads: CAWRVDIGEQYF. CDR3 sequence (DNA): TGTGCCTGGAGGGTGGACATTGGGGAGCAGTACTTC. Combining the CDR3 with reference TRBV30 and TRBJ2-7 gives the whole variable domain SQTIHQWPATLVQPVGSPLSLECTVEGTSNPNLYWYRQAAGRGLQLLFYSVGIGQISSEVPQNLSASRPQDRQFILSSKKLLLSDSGFYLCAWRVDIGEQYFGPGTRLTVT.

The CDR3 DNA is TGTGCCAGCAGCCAAGAAATAGGGGGGGGAACAGATACGCAGTATTTT. Its protein is CASSQEIGGGTDTQYF. The V and J genes are TRBV4-2 and TRBJ2-3; possibly TRBD2 for D (7 bases). This CDR3 has 16 residues. V shed 0 bases and J shed 3 bases, with 13 bases lying between them. CDR1 is LGHNA, CDR2 YNFKEQ, per germline.

The chain carries TRBV6-5 and TRBJ2-7, with 7 bases that match TRBD2. In germline, CDR1 is MNHEY, CDR2 SVGAGI. The CDR3 has 13 amino acids. Trimming took 7 bases from V and 2 from J; bases not matched to a gene: 5. CDR3: CASMAGLTYEQYF. The CDR3 DNA sequence: TGTGCCAGCATGGCGGGACTAACCTACGAGCAGTACTTC.

CDR3 amino acids: CASSLAAGMGGYTF. CDR3 sequence (DNA): TGCGCCAGCAGCTTGGCGGCAGGGATGGGAGGCTACACCTTC. The genes are TRBV5-1 and TRBJ1-2; D is possibly TRBD1 (5 bases). Trimming pared 0 bases from V and 8 bases from J, leaving 14 bases between. This CDR3 region has 14 residues. Germline V gene data show CDR1 as SGHRS and CDR2 as YFSETQ.

The CDR3 DNA is TGTGCCAGCCACTCGGACCGGGGTCAGCCCCAGCATTTT. Amino acid sequence: CASHSDRGQPQHF. V is TRBV2 and J is TRBJ1-5; no firm D call. CDR3 length: 13 residues. V lost 8 bases and J 6 bases, leaving 14 bases between the germline ends. Germline CDR1 SNHLY, CDR2 FYNNEI.

The chain has TRBV10-2 and TRBJ2-3, with D possibly TRBD2 on 6 matching bases. This CDR3 region has 14 residues. Trimming took 4 bases from V and 4 from J, leaving 12 bases between them. Germline V CDR1 and CDR2: WSHSY, SAAADI. CDR3 sequence (DNA): TGCGCCAGCAGTGTATTGGGGGGATCAGATACGCAGTATTTT. It encodes CASSVLGGSDTQYF.

The V gene is TRBV29-1, the J gene TRBJ2-2; no clear D. The germline CDR1 and CDR2 sequences are SQVTM and ANQGSEA. This CDR3 has 13 residues. V lost 1 base, J lost 5 bases, and 8 bases lay in between. The CDR3 nucleotides read TGCAGCGTTGAAGTAACCGGGACCGGGGAGCTGTTTTTT. Translated, it gives CSVEVTGTGELFF.

The CDR3 here is CASSQARWTSGGPGETQYF. DNA for the CDR3: TGTGCCAGCAGCCAAGCCCGTTGGACTAGCGGGGGCCCCGGAGAGACCCAGTACTTC. The rearrangement uses TRBV4-2 and TRBJ2-5, with 13 nucleotides matching TRBD2. This CDR3 contains 19 residues. Germline V gene sequence: CDR1 LGHNA, CDR2 YNFKEQ. Trimming removed 1 base from V and 4 bases from J; junction bases left unmatched: 12.

The chain is built from TRBV10-3 and TRBJ2-2, with 14 bases fitting TRBD2. CDR3 size: 18 residues. Losses at the gene ends were 2 bases for V and 5 bases for J; bases not matched to a gene: 7. Germline V lookup: CDR1 ENHRY, CDR2 SYGVKD. The CDR3: CAISEAPGLAGGTGELFF. In nucleotides, the CDR3 is TGTGCCATCAGTGAGGCCCCCGGACTAGCGGGAGGAACCGGGGAGCTGTTTTTT.